One sample yielded the 10 T cell receptor beta chains listed below, sequenced in a study of monozygotic twins with inflammatory bowel disease. TCRdb reprocessed the 5' RACE reads; each CDR3 protein has one entry and no DNA is given. This table holds around 370,000 distinct CDR3 sequences. The specimen sequenced was blood. The source is a human donor with ulcerative colitis or Crohn's disease, or a healthy co-twin of an affected twin (not recorded which).

The chain employs TRBV6-1 and TRBJ1-1. The CDR3 contains 15 residues. Germline CDR1 reads MNHNS; CDR2 reads SASEGT. The CDR3 protein is CASSPGGGWGTEAFF.

The V and J genes are TRBV4-1 and TRBJ1-2; TCRdb names TRBD1, which stays unverified in the absence of DNA. Germline values: CDR1 MGHRA, CDR2 YSYEKL. The CDR3 has 14 amino acids. This CDR3 is CASSQSTGLWGHTF.

This chain links TRBV12-3 or TRBV12-4 with TRBJ1-5; TCRdb returns TRBD1, unconfirmable since there is no DNA. The CDR3 is made up of 13 amino acids. The CDR3 reads CASSPRTNQPQHF.

This chain connects TRBV5-4 to TRBJ2-5; TCRdb calls TRBD2, which cannot be checked without DNA. CDR3 length: 13 amino acids. Germline V lookup: CDR1 SGHNT, CDR2 YYREEE (reference sequence). CDR3 sequence: CASSRSPRETQYF.

The chain employs TRBV5-1 and TRBJ1-4; the TCRdb call, TRBD1, lacks DNA for checking. Germline V lookup: CDR1 SGHRS, CDR2 YFSETQ. CDR3 size: 16 residues. The CDR3 protein is CASSLVTGQGNEKLFF. Combining the CDR3 with reference TRBV5-1 and TRBJ1-4 gives the whole variable domain KAGVTQTPRYLIKTRGQQVTLSCSPISGHRSVSWYQQTPGQGLQFLFEYFSETQRNKGNFPGRFSGRQFSNSRSEMNVSTLELGDSALYLCASSLVTGQGNEKLFFGSGTQLSVL.

The chain employs TRBV4-2 and TRBJ1-3; TCRdb picks TRBD1, but there is no DNA to check that call. This CDR3 region has 15 residues. Germline CDR1 is LGHNA and CDR2 is YNFKEQ. CDR3 protein: CASSRTGSSGNTIYF.

The chain carries TRBV4-3 and TRBJ1-1. Germline V CDR1 and CDR2: LGHNA, YSLEER. This CDR3 comprises 15 residues. CDR3 loop: CASTVSAQWNTEAFF.

The genes are TRBV10-3 and TRBJ2-2; TCRdb gives TRBD1 as the D gene, but with no DNA this cannot be confirmed. CDR3 length equals 15 residues. Germline CDR1 is ENHRY and CDR2 is SYGVKD. The chain's CDR3 is CAISDPGRNTGELFF.

The CDR3 spells CASSLVGQGDNEQFF. The chain couples TRBV5-1 to TRBJ2-1; TCRdb returns TRBD1, unconfirmable since there is no DNA. The germline CDR1 and CDR2 sequences are SGHRS and YFSETQ. The CDR3 contains 15 residues.

CDR3 amino acids: CSARKDRQSYNEQFF. V usage is TRBV20-1 and J usage is TRBJ2-1; TCRdb reports TRBD1, a call that lacks DNA to check it against. Germline CDR1 and CDR2: DFQATT and SNEGSKA (reference sequence). The CDR3 runs 15 residues.